These T cell receptor beta chains were read from a single sample in a study of blood T cell repertoires in COVID-19. Some clones are missing from TCRdb's copy, which holds only in-frame ones; the method was immunoSEQ multiplex PCR. The sample shows 200,000 or so clones, about 80% of them seen only once. Sequenced sample: PBMCs or T cells enriched from blood (not recorded which). The receptor set was obtained from a woman aged 45-60 years who had been exposed to COVID-19. The CDR3 runs from the conserved cysteine through the conserved F or W. A D gene is named only where the DNA matches it firmly. Clone size is stated in some rows and not others, as once, few, many or a class when expanded.

j_call d_call clone_size v_call cdr3_aa cdr3_nt
TRBJ2-7 TRBD1 once TRBV7-2 CASSKTGDLSYEQYF TGTGCCAGCAGCAAAACAGGGGATCTCTCCTACGAGCAGTACTTC
TRBJ2-5 . . TRBV7-2 CASSYSGQETQYF TGTGCCAGCAGCTACAGCGGACAAGAGACCCAGTACTTC
TRBJ2-7 TRBD2 . TRBV5-6 CASSLGLAGAYEQYF TGTGCCAGCAGCTTGGGGCTAGCGGGGGCCTACGAGCAGTACTTC
TRBJ2-3 . . TRBV5-6 CASSSPWDISLTDTQYF TGTGCCAGCAGCTCGCCCTGGGACATCTCCCTCACAGATACGCAGTATTTT
TRBJ1-5 . . TRBV6-5 CASSYNTLGPQHF TGTGCCAGCAGTTATAACACCCTTGGGCCCCAGCATTTT
TRBJ1-6 . once TRBV7-2 CASSLKGGGNSPLHF TGTGCCAGCAGCTTAAAAGGGGGTGGGAATTCACCCCTCCACTTT
TRBJ1-2 . . TRBV28 CASSSPGGPKAGGYTF TGTGCCAGCAGTTCCCCGGGGGGTCCAAAGGCGGGTGGCTACACCTTC
TRBJ1-6 . few TRBV28 CASGGGGRNSPLHF TGTGCCTCCGGGGGAGGGGGAAGGAATTCACCCCTCCACTTT
TRBJ1-1 . . TRBV3-1/TRBV3-2 CASSQVAGGAEAFF TGTGCCAGCAGCCAAGTGGCGGGGGGGGCTGAAGCTTTCTTT
TRBJ2-3 . . TRBV7-6 CASSLNHRALGDTQYF TGTGCCAGCAGCTTAAACCACAGGGCTTTGGGAGATACGCAGTATTTT
TRBJ2-7 . once TRBV7-6 CASSPHSGGLYEQYF TGTGCCAGCAGCCCGCACTCCGGGGGGCTCTACGAGCAGTACTTC
TRBJ1-1 . . TRBV12-5 CASGLVRGSEAFF TGTGCTAGTGGTTTGGTACGCGGTTCTGAAGCTTTCTTT
TRBJ2-7 TRBD2 . TRBV5-1 CASSLGAGGGREQYF TGCGCCAGCAGCTTAGGCGCCGGGGGAGGGCGGGAGCAGTACTTC
TRBJ2-7 TRBD1 . TRBV20-1 CSAVEDRGEYF TGCAGTGCTGTAGAGGACAGGGGGGAGTACTTC
TRBJ1-1 . . TRBV7-2 CASSHTENTEAFF TGTGCCAGCAGTCATACAGAGAACACTGAAGCTTTCTTT
TRBJ2-7 . once TRBV6-1 CASSLTYEQYF TGTGCCAGCAGTCTAACCTACGAGCAGTACTTC
TRBJ2-5 TRBD1 . TRBV10-1 CASSGGRGETQYF TGCGCCAGCAGTGGTGGCAGGGGGGAGACCCAGTACTTC
TRBJ2-7 . . TRBV28 CASSLGTGLGEQYF TGTGCCAGCAGTTTAGGTACAGGCCTCGGGGAGCAGTACTTC
TRBJ2-3 . . TRBV7-3 CASSLMGDTQYF TGTGCCAGCAGCTTAATGGGCGATACGCAGTATTTT
TRBJ2-5 . . TRBV3-1/TRBV3-2 CASSLAVRRSQETQYF TGTGCCAGCAGTCTTGCGGTGAGGAGGAGTCAAGAGACCCAGTACTTC
TRBJ2-7 . . TRBV29-1 CSVEARTGLHYEQYF TGCAGCGTTGAAGCGCGGACGGGACTCCACTACGAGCAGTACTTC
TRBJ2-1 TRBD2 . TRBV5-1 CASSLVPRLAGGYEQFF TGCGCCAGCAGCTTGGTTCCAAGGCTAGCGGGGGGGTATGAGCAGTTCTTC
TRBJ2-3 . . TRBV12-3/TRBV12-4 CASSFGGDTQYF TGTGCCAGCAGTTTCGGGGGAGATACGCAGTATTTT
TRBJ2-5 . . TRBV5-6 CASSLVGARETQYF TGTGCCAGCAGCTTGGTTGGGGCGCGGGAGACCCAGTACTTC
TRBJ1-5 TRBD1 once TRBV6-2/TRBV6-3 CASSRQGQPQHF TGTGCCAGCAGCCGACAGGGCCAGCCCCAGCATTTT
TRBJ1-1 . few TRBV28 CAVGRRSTEAFF TGTGCCGTAGGGAGGAGGAGCACTGAAGCTTTCTTT
TRBJ1-2 . . TRBV19 CASSMRTAYTF TGTGCCAGTAGTATGAGGACAGCATACACCTTC
TRBJ1-1 TRBD1 . TRBV10-1 CASSSTGRYNEAFF TGCGCCAGCAGTTCGACAGGGCGGTATAATGAAGCTTTCTTT
TRBJ1-4 . once TRBV5-1 CASSSTGGANEKLFF TGCGCCAGCAGCTCGACGGGGGGTGCTAATGAAAAACTGTTTTTT
TRBJ1-1 TRBD1 . TRBV18 CASSPEQGIPTEAFF TGTGCCAGCTCACCAGAACAGGGGATTCCCACTGAAGCTTTCTTT
TRBJ1-5 . . TRBV7-8 CASSLGRNQPQHF TGTGCCAGCAGCTTAGGGCGGAATCAGCCCCAGCATTTT
TRBJ1-5 . . TRBV23-1 CASNRGQGYQPQHF TGCGCCAGCAATCGAGGGCAGGGGTATCAGCCCCAGCATTTT
TRBJ1-1 . . TRBV30 CAWSPPRQYNTEAFF TGTGCCTGGAGCCCCCCTCGACAGTATAACACTGAAGCTTTCTTT
TRBJ1-1 . . TRBV18 CASSPRGGTEAFF TGTGCCAGCTCACCGAGGGGGGGAACTGAAGCTTTCTTT
TRBJ2-3 . . TRBV19 CASSIYPDRRGWGTQYF TGTGCCAGTAGTATTTACCCGGACAGGAGGGGATGGGGGACGCAGTATTTT
TRBJ1-1 . . TRBV9 CASSVIGGEAFF TGTGCCAGCAGCGTAATAGGCGGTGAAGCTTTCTTT
TRBJ2-1 . once TRBV11-2 CASSLYSSSYNEQFF TGTGCCAGCAGCTTATATTCTTCCTCCTACAATGAGCAGTTCTTC
TRBJ2-7 . . TRBV11-2 CASSSSLYEQYF TGTGCCAGCAGCTCGAGCCTCTACGAGCAGTACTTC
TRBJ1-5 . . TRBV7-9 CASSLTEDQPQHF TGTGCCAGCAGCTTAACGGAGGATCAGCCCCAGCATTTT
TRBJ2-1 TRBD1 . TRBV7-2 CASSWGQGSYNEQFF TGTGCCAGCAGCTGGGGACAGGGGTCCTACAATGAGCAGTTCTTC
TRBJ2-1 . . TRBV7-9 CASSLASGEQFF TGTGCCAGCAGCTTAGCGTCAGGGGAGCAGTTCTTC